The 15 T cell receptor beta chains below were found in one sample sequenced in a study of T-cell memory formation after mild COVID-19. TCRdb reanalysed the 5' RACE reads using MiXCR and keeps one entry per CDR3 protein. The table includes around 340,000 distinct CDR3 sequences, over 20% detected once. Material for sequencing was PBMCs or a T cell subset sorted from them (not recorded which). Receptors were obtained from an adult woman who had mild COVID-19 (a few samples of this study predate the infection). Cell type and time point are not known.

This clonotype was detected a few times. The genes are TRBV12-3 or TRBV12-4 and TRBJ2-3, with D possibly being TRBD1 or TRBD2 (5 bases each). Trimming removed 7 bases at V and 1 base at J, with 15 bases between. CDR3 size: 15 residues. The CDR3, as DNA: TGTGCCAGCAAAGACCCGAGGGGAGGCACAGATACGCAGTATTTT. This encodes CASKDPRGGTDTQYF.

This clonotype appeared a few times. This chain joins TRBV5-1 and TRBJ2-1; D unclear. Deletions cut 4 bases from V and 3 bases from J, with 20 bases between. There are 17 residues in the CDR3. CDR1 and CDR2 (germline): SGHRS, YFSETQ. CDR3 in DNA: TGCGCCAGCAGCGATCCGTCCCTTACGGACGTCTACAATGAGCAGTTCTTC. Translating it yields CASSDPSLTDVYNEQFF. Combining the CDR3 with reference TRBV5-1 and TRBJ2-1 gives the whole variable domain KAGVTQTPRYLIKTRGQQVTLSCSPISGHRSVSWYQQTPGQGLQFLFEYFSETQRNKGNFPGRFSGRQFSNSRSEMNVSTLELGDSALYLCASSDPSLTDVYNEQFFGPGTRLTVL.

V gene TRBV9 combines with J gene TRBJ2-5; D gene ambiguous. Germline CDR1 is SGDLS and CDR2 is YYNGEE. The V end was cut by 1 base, the J end by 1 base, with 11 bases between. This CDR3 has 15 residues. CDR3 region: CASSVSAIFQETQYF. In DNA form, the CDR3 reads TGTGCCAGCAGCGTATCGGCGATATTCCAAGAGACCCAGTACTTC.

This clonotype turned up a few times. The CDR3 reads CASHRGSYEQYF. CDR3 nucleotide sequence: TGTGCCAGCCACAGGGGTTCCTACGAGCAGTACTTC. This chain uses TRBV6-1 with TRBJ2-7; 7 bases agree with TRBD1. J gave up 1 base and V 8 bases, and 2 bases lay outside the gene matches. The CDR3 spans 12 residues. The germline CDR1 and CDR2 sequences are MNHNS and SASEGT.

The sample holds a few counts of this clonotype. The chain carries TRBV12-3 or TRBV12-4 and TRBJ2-5; 9 nucleotides align to TRBD1. Trimming removed 5 bases from V and 0 bases from J; junction bases left unmatched: 4. The CDR3 length is 15 residues. The CDR3 spells CASSPGQGYQETQYF. The CDR3 nucleotides read TGTGCCAGCAGTCCTGGACAGGGGTACCAAGAGACCCAGTACTTC.

This clonotype showed up just once. This CDR3 is CASSLKGLATDTQYF. In DNA, the CDR3 is TGTGCCAGCAGCTTAAAGGGACTAGCGACAGATACGCAGTATTTT. The chain recombines TRBV7-3 with TRBJ2-3, with TRBD2 identical over 10 bases. The CDR3 runs to 15 residues. CDR1 and CDR2 (germline): SGHTA, FQGTGA. J lost 3 bases, V lost 1 base, and 1 base had no gene match. Full variable domain (outside the CDR3, taken from reference TRBV7-3 and TRBJ2-3): GAGVSQTPSNKVTEKGKYVELRCDPISGHTALYWYRQSLGQGPEFLIYFQGTGAADDSGLPNDRFFAVRPEGSVSTLKIQRTERGDSAVYLCASSLKGLATDTQYFGPGTRLTVL.

This clonotype turned up a few times. The chain couples TRBV7-9 to TRBJ2-1; perhaps D is TRBD1 or TRBD2 (5 bases each). The CDR3 covers 15 residues. The germline gives CDR1 SEHNR, CDR2 FQNEAQ (reference sequence). Trimming cost V 1 base and J 12 bases, with 19 bases left between them. CDR3 loop: CASSLVRDPPGGQFF. The CDR3 nucleotides are TGTGCCAGCAGCTTAGTCCGGGACCCCCCAGGCGGGCAGTTCTTC. Together with reference TRBV7-9 and TRBJ2-1, the CDR3 gives the full variable domain: DTGVSQNPRHKITKRGQNVTFRCDPISEHNRLYWYRQTLGQGPEFLTYFQNEAQLEKSRLLSDRFSAERPKGSFSTLEIQRTEQGDSAMYLCASSLVRDPPGGQFFGPGTRLTVL.

Concerning this clonotype itself: The junction shows a germline mismatch at one end, possibly a read error. The chain links TRBV7-7 to TRBJ1-1, with 9 bases lining up with TRBD1. CDR3 length: 15 residues. Germline CDR1 and CDR2: SSHAT and FNYEAQ (reference sequence). CDR3 in DNA: TGTGCTAGCAGCTACATGGGACAGGGGAACACTGAAGCTTTCTTT. The encoded protein is CASSYMGQGNTEAFF.

This clonotype has just a few counts. The chain carries TRBV5-1 and TRBJ1-2, with a weak D call TRBD1 (6 bases). V was trimmed by 4 bases and J by 4 bases, leaving 14 bases between them. The germline gives CDR1 SGHRS, CDR2 YFSETQ. CDR3 length equals 14 residues. The CDR3 loop is CASSLAGEVYGYTF. The CDR3 nucleotides are TGCGCCAGCAGCCTCGCAGGGGAGGTCTATGGCTACACCTTC.

J is TRBJ2-1 and V is TRBV29-1; TRBD1 agrees at 7 bases. The CDR3 runs to 14 residues. The germline V gene has CDR1 SQVTM and CDR2 ANQGSEA. Trimming removed 6 bases from V and 5 bases from J; junction bases left unmatched: 10. CDR3 coding DNA: TGCAGCGTCACGACAGGGAAGACCGACAATGAGCAGTTCTTC. It specifies CSVTTGKTDNEQFF.

This clonotype was counted many times. This sequence joins TRBV7-2 and TRBJ2-2; possible D gene TRBD2, 7 bases. V gave up 5 bases and J gave up 0 bases, with 25 bases separating them. This CDR3 is 20 amino acids long. Germline V lookup: CDR1 SGHTA, CDR2 FQGNSA. The CDR3 sequence is CASSLTPLRGPFANTGELFF. The CDR3 DNA sequence: TGTGCCAGCAGCCTAACCCCCTTGCGGGGGCCGTTCGCGAACACCGGGGAGCTGTTTTTT.

The chain couples TRBV30 to TRBJ2-7; no clear D gene. Looked up from germline, CDR1 is GTSNPN and CDR2 is SVGIG (reference sequence). The CDR3 has 12 amino acids. V gave up 2 bases and J gave up 2 bases, with 7 bases separating them. As DNA, the CDR3 is TGTGCCTGGAGTTTCGCAGCCTACGAGCAGTACTTC. Protein sequence: CAWSFAAYEQYF.

The V and J genes are TRBV18 and TRBJ2-7; D remains ambiguous. Germline CDR1 and CDR2: KGHSH and LQKENI. Between the trimmed V and J ends, which lost 4 bases and 3 bases, there was a span of 10 bases. This CDR3 is built from 13 residues. The CDR3 reads CASSHGPDYEQYF. The CDR3 DNA reads as TGTGCCAGCTCACACGGGCCTGACTACGAGCAGTACTTC.

The chain has TRBV5-5 and TRBJ2-7, with 7 bases lining up with TRBD1. Per germline, CDR1 SGHKS and CDR2 YYEKEE (reference sequence). This CDR3 spans 11 amino acids. V lost 7 bases and J lost 3; bases outside the gene matches: 1. This chain's CDR3 is CASGTDYEQYF. The CDR3 DNA sequence: TGTGCCAGCGGGACAGACTACGAGCAGTACTTC.

The rearrangement uses TRBV7-9 and TRBJ2-7, with a tentative D call TRBD1 (6 bases). Germline V gene sequence: CDR1 SEHNR, CDR2 FQNEAQ (reference sequence). Between the trimmed V and J ends, which lost 6 bases and 0 bases, there was a span of 12 bases. The CDR3 is 14 residues long. Here the CDR3 DNA reads TGTGCCAGCAGTAGACAGGAAGGCTCCTACGAGCAGTACTTC. Protein: CASSRQEGSYEQYF.